The 13 T cell receptor beta chains below were found in one sample sequenced in a study of cytomegalovirus exposure and HLA in healthy donors. The PCR ran on 60 Vbeta and 13 Jbeta primers. Sequencing used immunoSEQ multiplex PCR; TCRdb keeps in-frame clones, though not all of them. The profile shows roughly 86,000 clones, around 77% of them singletons. The sample was PBMCs. These receptor sequences come from a man between 50 and 59 years old in good health and CMV-seropositive.

The chain couples TRBV7-9 to TRBJ1-6; D is ambiguous. The V end was cut by 1 base, the J end by 7 bases, with 8 bases between. Germline V CDR1 and CDR2: SEHNR, FQNEAQ (reference sequence). This CDR3 comprises 14 residues. CDR3 region: CASSLEQQNSPLHF. CDR3 nucleotide sequence: TGTGCCAGCAGCTTAGAACAGCAAAATTCACCCCTCCACTTT.

The chain carries TRBV7-2 and TRBJ2-1, with 10 bases fitting TRBD2. This CDR3 is built from 15 residues. The junction had 5 bases not matched to a gene; V was cut back by 7 bases and J by 2 bases. Germline V CDR1 and CDR2: SGHTA, FQGNSA. The CDR3 coding sequence is TGTGCCAGCATGGTAGCGGGGGGAACCTACAATGAGCAGTTCTTC. Amino acids: CASMVAGGTYNEQFF.

J is TRBJ1-2 and V is TRBV19; TRBD1 might be the D (6 bases). The germline gives CDR1 LNHDA, CDR2 SQIVND (reference sequence). CDR3 length: 15 residues. Trimming took 7 bases from V and 3 from J, leaving 18 bases between them. The CDR3 reads CASTHPGSGDYGYTF. The CDR3 DNA follows: TGTGCCAGTACCCATCCCGGTTCAGGGGACTATGGCTACACCTTC.

The CDR3 DNA is TGTGCCAGCAGCAAAGGGGCGTGTGCGGGGGGCCGGGACAATGAGCAGTTCTTC. This sequence encodes CASSKGACAGGRDNEQFF. This sequence joins TRBV21-1 and TRBJ2-1; the table's D call of TRBD2 was not tested on the DNA. TRBV21-1 is classified as a pseudogene. The CDR3 spans 18 residues.

The J gene is TRBJ2-7, the V gene TRBV18; 9 nucleotides line up with TRBD2. The germline CDR1 and CDR2 sequences are KGHSH and LQKENI. There are 17 residues in the CDR3. Unmatched junction bases numbered 12, after V lost 3 bases and J lost 3 bases. CDR3 sequence reads: CASSPARGSGRDYEQYF. CDR3 DNA: TGTGCCAGCTCACCCGCGAGGGGTAGCGGGAGAGACTACGAGCAGTACTTC.

The CDR3 region has the DNA TGTGCCAGCAGTTTCCTCGGGTACAGGCAGGACCAGCCCCAGCATTTT. It codes for CASSFLGYRQDQPQHF. J is TRBJ1-5 and V is TRBV28, with a weak D call TRBD1 (5 bases). Germline values: CDR1 MDHEN, CDR2 SYDVKM. The ends were cut back, 3 bases at V and 7 bases at J, with 19 bases in the middle. The CDR3 totals 16 residues.

V is TRBV7-9 and J is TRBJ2-5, with 7 bases identical to TRBD2. This CDR3 is built from 16 residues. Trimming removed 1 base from V and 2 bases from J; junction bases left unmatched: 7. Germline CDR1 reads SEHNR; CDR2 reads FQNEAQ (reference sequence). The CDR3 spells CASSLVERGGQETQYF. The CDR3 region has the DNA TGTGCCAGCAGCTTAGTGGAGCGGGGAGGGCAAGAGACCCAGTACTTC. The variable domain in full, with the rest retrieved from reference TRBV7-9 and TRBJ2-5, is DTGVSQNPRHKITKRGQNVTFRCDPISEHNRLYWYRQTLGQGPEFLTYFQNEAQLEKSRLLSDRFSAERPKGSFSTLEIQRTEQGDSAMYLCASSLVERGGQETQYFGPGTRLLVL.

The gene calls are TRBV19 and TRBJ1-5; 11 bases match TRBD1. Germline V gene data show CDR1 as LNHDA and CDR2 as SQIVND (reference sequence). This CDR3 contains 15 residues. Losses at the gene ends were 6 bases for V and 9 bases for J; bases not matched to a gene: 10. The CDR3 sequence: CASSYTGQGGWPQHF. CDR3 DNA sequence: TGTGCCAGTAGCTATACGGGACAGGGGGGTTGGCCCCAGCATTTT. Combining the CDR3 with reference TRBV19 and TRBJ1-5 gives the whole variable domain DGGITQSPKYLFRKEGQNVTLSCEQNLNHDAMYWYRQDPGQGLRLIYYSQIVNDFQKGDIAEGYSVSREKKESFPLTVTSAQKNPTAFYLCASSYTGQGGWPQHFGDGTRLSIL.

The genes are TRBV4-3 and TRBJ1-5; D unclear. Germline assignment: CDR1 LGHNA and CDR2 YSLEER. This CDR3 spans 15 amino acids. Trimming took 2 bases from V and 2 from J, leaving 10 bases between them. CDR3: CASSQSSLGNQPQHF. DNA of the CDR3: TGCGCCAGCAGCCAATCCTCTCTCGGCAATCAGCCCCAGCATTTT.

A remark on this clone: Other DNA sequences from this sample encode an identical CDR3 as well. This sequence joins TRBV29-1 and TRBJ1-5; weak D call: TRBD1 (5 bases). V lost 6 bases and J 0 bases, leaving 9 bases between the germline ends. Germline CDR1 reads SQVTM; CDR2 reads ANQGSEA. The CDR3 is made up of 13 amino acids. The CDR3 nucleotides are TGCAGCGTACAGGCAACTAGCAATCAGCCCCAGCATTTT. Translated: CSVQATSNQPQHF.

This chain links TRBV9 with TRBJ2-1; D is perhaps TRBD1 (7 bases). This CDR3 region has 15 residues. Germline assignment: CDR1 SGDLS and CDR2 YYNGEE. The V end was cut by 3 bases, the J end by 2 bases, with 12 bases between. The DNA of the CDR3 is TGTGCCAGCAGCGCCGCAGGGGGGACCTACAATGAGCAGTTCTTC. Translated, it gives CASSAAGGTYNEQFF.

The gene calls are TRBV7-6 and TRBJ1-6; 7 bases match TRBD1. Per the germline V gene, CDR1 is SGHVS and CDR2 is FNYEAQ. With 1 base clipped from V and 17 bases from J, the junction kept 14 bases outside the gene matches. CDR3 length: 15 residues. CDR3 nucleotides: TGTGCCAGCAGCTTAGGGTCGGGACAGAGCGAGAGCATCCACTTT. The encoded protein is CASSLGSGQSESIHF.

This clone has more than one count but fewer than ten. Here the CDR3 DNA reads TGTGCCAGCAGGAGGGACAGGGGATCTGGAAACACCATATATTTT. It encodes CASRRDRGSGNTIYF. The J gene is TRBJ1-3, the V gene TRBV5-6; TRBD1 matches at 10 bases. CDR3 length equals 15 residues. Trimming cost V 5 bases and J 1 base; bases outside gene matches: 3. Looked up from germline, CDR1 is SGHDT and CDR2 is YYEEEE.